This TCR beta chain was found in a study of T cells in Graves' hyperthyroidism and ophthalmopathy. Study-level background: At initial diagnosis, before any treatment had begun, peripheral blood was obtained.

Orbital computed tomography and thyroid ultrasound, together with serum TRAb and thyroxine and clinical symptoms, were used for diagnoses. This CDR3 contains 13 residues. V lost 0 bases and J 4 bases, leaving 9 bases between the germline ends. Germline CDR1 reads DFQATT; CDR2 reads SNEGSKA (reference sequence). This clonotype has a count of ten or more. What it binds is unknown. Study-wide findings and caveats: Most thyroid clonotypes that were expanded above 0.001 also turned up in blood.

Template material for amplifying TCR beta CDR3 regions consisted of RNA transcripts. First-round RT-PCR targeting the TCR CDR3 was performed with the HTBI primer set. Each CDR3 protein is one row after TCRdb ran MiXCR on the multiplex PCR reads. The repertoire holds some 370,000 distinct CDR3 sequences, with over 12% as singletons. The chain links TRBV20-1 to TRBJ2-5; perhaps TRBD1 as D (6 bases). This TCR was sampled from a man between 50 and 59 years old with Graves' ophthalmopathy. What was sequenced was blood. The CDR3 DNA is TGCAGTGCTAGAGAGGGCAGGGGAGAGACCCAGTACTTC. This codes for CSAREGRGETQYF.